The present entry profiles one T cell receptor (beta chain) with its context. The CDR3 totals 15 residues. Deletions cut 1 base from V and 5 bases from J, with 12 bases between. CDR1 is SGHTA, CDR2 FQGNSA, per germline. The sample originates from a study of blood T cell repertoires in COVID-19. Study details: Acute and convalescent COVID-19 specimens originated in the United States, Italy and Spain.

Only in-frame clones appear in the TCRdb table, and some are missing; sequencing was by immunoSEQ multiplex PCR. The sample lists about 130,000 clones, over 75% occurring once. The receptor's source is a woman between 55 and 75 years old with acute or convalescent COVID-19. The chain recombines TRBV7-2 with TRBJ2-1, with a tentative D call TRBD1 (6 bases). The sequencing input was peripheral blood. CDR3 sequence (DNA): TGTGCCAGCAGCTTAGGGCCGGGACACCACAATGAGCAGTTCTTC. It is translated as CASSLGPGHHNEQFF.